This note documents a single T cell receptor beta chain sequence. These data originate in a study of shared T cell receptors in the human thymus. Here immunoSEQ multiplex PCR was the method, and the copy in TCRdb shows in-frame clones only, minus some. The table has some 700,000 clones, over 75% seen once. This CDR3 has 17 amino acids. The germline CDR1 and CDR2 sequences are LNHNV and YYDKDF (reference sequence). The trim removed 1 base at V and 0 bases at J, leaving 5 bases unmatched. The sample was also reused in another study, on human thymus T cells. In that study: Healthy Finnish infants undergoing corrective surgery for congenital heart defects provided the donor material. Resections that were taken during corrective heart surgery supplied the thymus tissue. Thymic as well as blood repertoires seemed to favor certain V and J genes unevenly. Unrelated individuals had highly overlapping thymic repertoires, as reported in related research.

This chain links TRBV15 with TRBJ2-5, with 10 bases that match TRBD1. The source material was thymocytes. The TCR comes from a boy under two years old with a congenital heart defect. CDR3 sequence (DNA): TGTGCCACCAGCAGAGGGGGACAGGGGTCGTACCAAGAGACCCAGTACTTC. Its protein product is CATSRGGQGSYQETQYF.